A single sample gave rise to the 32 T cell receptor beta chains below, sequenced in a study of lymphopenia after photon versus proton radiotherapy. Repertoires were generated with immunoSEQ multiplex PCR, while TCRdb's copy carries only in-frame clones and drops some. Among tens of thousands of clones listed, approximately 85% were seen once. The source material was peripheral blood, sampled from a patient treated with photon-based radiotherapy. The origin of the receptors is a man aged 35 to 55 with gastric cancer.

The chain is built from TRBV27 and TRBJ1-1; 8 bases are shared with TRBD1. Trimming removed 0 bases from V and 5 bases from J; junction bases left unmatched: 14. The CDR3 sequence is 18 residues long. In germline, CDR1 is MNHEY, CDR2 SMNVEV (reference sequence). This CDR3 reads CASSLSRIAGQGRTEAFF. CDR3 DNA sequence: TGTGCCAGCAGTTTATCGAGAATAGCCGGACAGGGTCGGACTGAAGCTTTCTTT.

CDR3 region: CASSLGAGGGLTDTQYF. Written as DNA, the CDR3 is TGCGCCAGCAGCTTGGGTGCTGGCGGGGGACTCACAGATACGCAGTATTTT. The rearrangement uses TRBV5-1 and TRBJ2-3, with 7 bases that match TRBD2. Losses at the gene ends were 0 bases for V and 2 bases for J; bases not matched to a gene: 9. This CDR3 contains 17 residues. CDR1 is SGHRS, CDR2 YFSETQ, per germline.

The CDR3 DNA is TGTGCCAGTAGTAAGAACTCTGGAAACACCATATATTTT. This translates into CASSKNSGNTIYF. This chain links TRBV19 with TRBJ1-3; D gene uncertain. V was shortened by 4 bases and J by 0 bases, with 4 bases between the two germline ends. Germline V CDR1 and CDR2: LNHDA, SQIVND (reference sequence). The CDR3 spans 13 residues.

V usage is TRBV6-5 and J usage is TRBJ2-7, with TRBD1 matching 7 bases. Germline CDR1 is MNHEY and CDR2 is SVGAGI. The V segment lost 2 bases and the J segment 6 bases; nucleotides outside the gene matches: 4. The CDR3 is 13 amino acids. Here the CDR3 DNA reads TGTGCCAGCAGTTACCGACAGGGATCCGAGCAGTACTTC. This gives the protein CASSYRQGSEQYF.

The rearrangement uses TRBV7-9 and TRBJ2-7; D assignment may be TRBD1 or TRBD2 (7 bases each). CDR1 is SEHNR and CDR2 is FQNEAQ in the germline V gene (reference sequence). V was pared by 5 bases and J by 9 bases, with 17 bases between. The CDR3 contains 13 residues. The CDR3, as DNA: TGTGCCAGCAGCCCGCAGGGGGGGGCGGGGCAGTACTTC. Translation: CASSPQGGAGQYF.

The chain combines TRBV29-1 with TRBJ2-7, with D possibly being TRBD1 (5 bases). The CDR3 is made up of 12 amino acids. V gave up 4 bases and J gave up 6 bases, with 13 bases separating them. Germline loops: CDR1 SQVTM, CDR2 ANQGSEA. DNA for the CDR3: TGCAGCGTTGGCCCCTCAGGGCGCGAGCAGTACTTC. It codes for CSVGPSGREQYF.

The DNA of the CDR3 is TGTGCCAGCAGCTCATCAGGGGTTGAAAAACTGTTTTTT. Translating it yields CASSSSGVEKLFF. The J gene is TRBJ1-4, the V gene TRBV11-2; D is possibly TRBD1 (6 bases). The V gene's germline CDR1 is SGHAT and CDR2 FQNNGV. The CDR3 spans 13 residues. The ends were cut back, 4 bases at V and 7 bases at J, with 10 bases in the middle. The whole variable domain, remainder taken from reference TRBV11-2 and TRBJ1-4, is EAGVAQSPRYKIIEKRQSVAFWCNPISGHATLYWYQQILGQGPKLLIQFQNNGVVDDSQLPKDRFSAERLKGVDSTLKIQPAKLEDSAVYLCASSSSGVEKLFFGSGTQLSVL.

The chain employs TRBV6-5 and TRBJ1-1, with D tentatively TRBD1 (5 bases). Germline-derived CDR1 and CDR2 are MNHEY and SVGAGI. V shed 2 bases and J shed 7 bases, with 11 bases lying between them. The length of the CDR3 is 13 residues. The CDR3 DNA reads as TGTGCCAGCAGTTACCAGGGACGGGGTGAAGCTTTCTTT. It yields the protein CASSYQGRGEAFF.

This rearrangement joins TRBV11-2 to TRBJ2-5; D is undetermined. V dropped 0 bases and J dropped 2 bases, with 10 bases sitting between them. CDR1 SGHAT and CDR2 FQNNGV come from the germline V gene. This CDR3 is built from 15 residues. CDR3 residues: CASSLDYDSQETQYF. The CDR3 bases are TGTGCCAGCAGCTTAGATTATGACTCACAAGAGACCCAGTACTTC.

The chain couples TRBV6-6 to TRBJ2-5; D not resolved. V was pared by 5 bases and J by 3 bases, with 4 bases between. Germline-derived CDR1 and CDR2 are MNHNY and SVGAGI (reference sequence). This CDR3 has 11 residues. As DNA, the CDR3 is TGTGCCAGCAGTAAAAAAGAGACCCAGTACTTC. Its translation: CASSKKETQYF.

V is TRBV10-3 and J is TRBJ2-3; 9 nucleotides agree with TRBD1. The length of the CDR3 is 14 residues. CDR1 ENHRY and CDR2 SYGVKD come from the germline V gene. Trimming cost V 2 bases and J 3 bases; bases outside gene matches: 0. CDR3 amino acids: CAISEDRGTDTQYF. The CDR3 DNA is TGTGCCATCAGTGAGGACAGGGGGACAGATACGCAGTATTTT.

The rearrangement uses TRBV30 and TRBJ1-3; the D gene is possibly TRBD1 (5 bases). The CDR3 is 19 residues long. The V gene lost 1 base and the J gene lost 0 bases, with 22 bases spanning the gap. Germline CDR1 reads GTSNPN; CDR2 reads SVGIG (reference sequence). DNA for the CDR3: TGTGCCTGGAGTGGAGATTCCTGGGCGGGACCGTCCTCTGGAAACACCATATATTTT. It translates to CAWSGDSWAGPSSGNTIYF. Based on the CDR3 plus reference TRBV30 and TRBJ1-3, the full variable domain is SQTIHQWPATLVQPVGSPLSLECTVEGTSNPNLYWYRQAAGRGLQLLFYSVGIGQISSEVPQNLSASRPQDRQFILSSKKLLLSDSGFYLCAWSGDSWAGPSSGNTIYFGEGSWLTVV.

The chain combines TRBV9 with TRBJ2-5; 10 bases are a match to TRBD2. Germline loops: CDR1 SGDLS, CDR2 YYNGEE. CDR3 length: 16 amino acids. With V trimmed by 2 bases and J by 5 bases, 9 bases remained unmatched. For the CDR3, the DNA is TGTGCCAGCAGCGTTGAGCGGGGGGGATCGGGTGAGACCCAGTACTTC. Translated, it gives CASSVERGGSGETQYF. Full variable domain (missing parts from reference TRBV9 and TRBJ2-5): DSGVTQTPKHLITATGQRVTLRCSPRSGDLSVYWYQQSLDQGLQFLIQYYNGEERAKGNILERFSAQQFPDLHSELNLSSLELGDSALYFCASSVERGGSGETQYFGPGTRLLVL.

J is TRBJ2-7 and V is TRBV30; D might be TRBD1 or TRBD2, each matching 7 bases. In germline, CDR1 is GTSNPN, CDR2 SVGIG (reference sequence). The CDR3 length is 15 residues. V was shortened by 4 bases and J by 2 bases, with 18 bases between the two germline ends. CDR3 residues: CAWTPLGRGPYEQYF. The CDR3 coding sequence is TGTGCCTGGACCCCACTAGGGAGGGGGCCCTACGAGCAGTACTTC. Together with reference TRBV30 and TRBJ2-7, the CDR3 gives the full variable domain: SQTIHQWPATLVQPVGSPLSLECTVEGTSNPNLYWYRQAAGRGLQLLFYSVGIGQISSEVPQNLSASRPQDRQFILSSKKLLLSDSGFYLCAWTPLGRGPYEQYFGPGTRLTVT.

CDR3 amino acids: CASSFETGAEAFF. DNA for the CDR3: TGTGCCAGCAGCTTCGAGACAGGGGCTGAAGCTTTCTTT. The chain joins TRBV7-8 to TRBJ1-1; TRBD1 agrees at 8 bases. Trimming cost V 3 bases and J 6 bases; bases outside gene matches: 3. Germline assignment: CDR1 SGHVS and CDR2 FQNEAQ. This CDR3 region has 13 residues.

This clone was detected only once. This chain links TRBV5-6 with TRBJ2-5; 9 bases align to TRBD2. This CDR3 region has 16 residues. Germline V gene lookup returns CDR1 SGHDT and CDR2 YYEEEE. The trim removed 0 bases at V and 2 bases at J, leaving 5 bases unmatched. CDR3 bases: TGTGCCAGCAGCTTGGCCCGGAGCGGGGGGCAAGAGACCCAGTACTTC. This gives the protein CASSLARSGGQETQYF. The whole variable domain, filled in from reference TRBV5-6 and TRBJ2-5, reads DAGVTQSPTHLIKTRGQQVTLRCSPKSGHDTVSWYQQALGQGPQFIFQYYEEEERQRGNFPDRFSGHQFPNYSSELNVNALLLGDSALYLCASSLARSGGQETQYFGPGTRLLVL.

The V call is TRBV2, the J call TRBJ1-6; D not certain. The CDR3 has 16 amino acids. Germline values: CDR1 SNHLY, CDR2 FYNNEI. V gave up 2 bases and J gave up 5 bases, with 13 bases separating them. The DNA of the CDR3 is TGTGCCAGCAGTGAAACATGGGGAAAGGATAATTCACCCCTCCACTTT. Amino acid sequence: CASSETWGKDNSPLHF.

This chain joins TRBV15 and TRBJ2-3; D might be TRBD2 (6 bases). CDR1 and CDR2 (germline): LNHNV, YYDKDF (reference sequence). This CDR3 region has 17 residues. V was shortened by 1 base and J by 2 bases, with 16 bases between the two germline ends. The CDR3 spells CATSRVGTRVSTDTQYF. The CDR3 nucleotides are TGTGCCACCAGCAGAGTTGGGACTCGCGTATCCACAGATACGCAGTATTTT.

The V gene is TRBV5-1, the J gene TRBJ1-3, with no clear D. V was shortened by 1 base and J by 0 bases, with 11 bases between the two germline ends. The CDR3 runs 16 residues. Per the germline V gene, CDR1 is SGHRS and CDR2 is YFSETQ. The DNA of the CDR3 is TGCGCCAGCAGCTTGAATGAGGGAAGCTCTGGAAACACCATATATTTT. It codes for CASSLNEGSSGNTIYF.

The gene calls are TRBV7-2 and TRBJ2-5; the match to TRBD1 covers 9 bases. CDR3 size: 16 residues. V lost 5 bases to trimming and J lost 5 bases; unmatched junction nucleotides: 12. Germline assignment: CDR1 SGHTA and CDR2 FQGNSA. The CDR3 sequence is CASSELTGGAWETQYF. The CDR3 DNA sequence: TGTGCCAGCAGCGAGCTAACAGGGGGCGCTTGGGAGACCCAGTACTTC.

This sequence joins TRBV19 and TRBJ2-3; a weak D match, TRBD1 (7 bases). With 4 bases removed from V and 9 bases from J, the gap between germline ends came to 20 bases. The CDR3 sequence is 15 residues long. CDR1 LNHDA and CDR2 SQIVND come from the germline V gene (reference sequence). CDR3 in amino acids: CASSTAGPGGGTQYF. CDR3 DNA: TGTGCCAGTAGTACGGCAGGGCCCGGAGGGGGCACGCAGTATTTT.

The rearrangement links TRBV21-1 to TRBJ2-2; the table gives TRBD2 as D, unverified against the DNA. TRBV21-1 is listed as a pseudogene. The length of the CDR3 is 17 residues. The CDR3 loop reads CASSKEVSGGNTGELFF. The DNA for the CDR3 is TGTGCCAGCAGCAAAGAGGTGAGCGGGGGGAACACCGGGGAGCTGTTTTTT.

The rearrangement links TRBV7-8 to TRBJ1-3; no clear D gene. The V end was cut by 3 bases, the J end by 2 bases, with 8 bases between. The CDR3 is 14 amino acids. Germline V gene lookup returns CDR1 SGHVS and CDR2 FQNEAQ. The CDR3 sequence is CASSFRGTGNTIYF. CDR3 bases: TGTGCCAGCAGCTTTCGGGGAACTGGAAACACCATATATTTT.

The CDR3 spells CASSEGNYGYTF. The CDR3 nucleotides are TGTGCCAGCAGTGAGGGAAACTATGGCTACACCTTC. The J gene is TRBJ1-2, the V gene TRBV2; no reliable D call. The germline gives CDR1 SNHLY, CDR2 FYNNEI. Trimming took off 3 bases at V and 2 bases at J, with 4 bases between the two ends. This CDR3 comprises 12 residues.

The chain joins TRBV6-6 to TRBJ2-5, with 7 positions matching TRBD2. Trimming at V came to 2 bases and at J to 4 bases, leaving 7 bases not matched to a gene. The length of the CDR3 is 15 residues. Germline CDR1 reads MNHNY; CDR2 reads SVGAGI (reference sequence). CDR3 sequence reads: CASSYPRGSSETQYF. The CDR3 DNA follows: TGTGCCAGCAGTTACCCTCGCGGGAGTTCAGAGACCCAGTACTTC.

The CDR3 is CATSRDDRVLGNTIYF. Here the CDR3 DNA reads TGTGCCACCAGCAGGGACGACAGGGTTCTGGGAAACACCATATATTTT. The rearrangement links TRBV15 to TRBJ1-3, with 7 bases identical to TRBD1. This CDR3 is built from 16 residues. Germline V gives CDR1 LNHNV, CDR2 YYDKDF (reference sequence). With 3 bases clipped from V and 4 bases from J, the junction kept 9 bases outside the gene matches.

This clone was recorded a few times. This chain links TRBV7-9 with TRBJ2-7; D perhaps matches TRBD1 (5 bases). V lost 5 bases and J lost 6, with 20 bases in between. This CDR3 is 15 amino acids long. Looked up from germline, CDR1 is SEHNR and CDR2 is FQNEAQ (reference sequence). DNA of the CDR3: TGTGCCAGCAGCCTTGGGTCAGGGCAGGGCCCCGAGCAGTACTTC. It translates to CASSLGSGQGPEQYF.

This sequence joins TRBV25-1 and TRBJ2-3; 11 bases match TRBD1. This CDR3 spans 16 amino acids. V lost 6 bases, J lost 5 bases, and 10 bases stayed unmatched. Germline V lookup: CDR1 MGHDK, CDR2 SYGVNS. The CDR3 sequence is CASRQGTGQGEDTQYF. The CDR3 nucleotides are TGTGCCAGCAGGCAGGGAACGGGACAGGGGGAAGATACGCAGTATTTT. The full variable domain, in which reference TRBV25-1 and TRBJ2-3 provide the parts outside the CDR3, is EADIYQTPRYLVIGTGKKITLECSQTMGHDKMYWYQQDPGMELHLIHYSYGVNSTEKGDLSSESTVSRIRTEHFPLTLESARPSHTSQYLCASRQGTGQGEDTQYFGPGTRLTVL.

The rearrangement uses TRBV7-3 and TRBJ1-1; D may be TRBD1 (6 bases). V was pared by 5 bases and J by 3 bases, with 16 bases between. This CDR3 has 15 amino acids. The germline V gene has CDR1 SGHTA and CDR2 FQGTGA. The CDR3, as DNA: TGTGCCAGCAGCATTAGTGGGGGCTTGGACACTGAAGCTTTCTTT. Translation gives CASSISGGLDTEAFF.

The CDR3: CASSSRTGPNQPQHF. The CDR3 DNA reads as TGTGCCAGCAGCTCCCGGACAGGGCCCAATCAGCCCCAGCATTTT. This sequence joins TRBV7-2 and TRBJ1-5, with 8 nucleotides matching TRBD1. Germline-derived CDR1 and CDR2 are SGHTA and FQGNSA. V gave up 4 bases and J gave up 3 bases; unmatched junction bases: 5. CDR3 length: 15 amino acids.

In its sample, this clone was seen once. The CDR3 protein is CASGIQGTYSNQPQHF. CDR3 nucleotide sequence: TGTGCCAGCGGTATACAGGGAACTTATAGCAATCAGCCCCAGCATTTT. The chain combines TRBV27 with TRBJ1-5; D is possibly TRBD1 (6 bases). This CDR3 contains 16 residues. The germline V gene encodes CDR1 MNHEY and CDR2 SMNVEV (reference sequence). Trimming shortened V by 8 bases and J by 0 bases, and 17 bases separated the two germline ends.

V and J are TRBV7-2 and TRBJ2-5; D not certain. The CDR3 sequence is 12 residues long. Germline V lookup: CDR1 SGHTA, CDR2 FQGNSA. Trimming took off 3 bases at V and 5 bases at J, with 7 bases between the two ends. The CDR3, as DNA: TGTGCCAGCAGCTTTGTCAGCGAGACCCAGTACTTC. It specifies CASSFVSETQYF.